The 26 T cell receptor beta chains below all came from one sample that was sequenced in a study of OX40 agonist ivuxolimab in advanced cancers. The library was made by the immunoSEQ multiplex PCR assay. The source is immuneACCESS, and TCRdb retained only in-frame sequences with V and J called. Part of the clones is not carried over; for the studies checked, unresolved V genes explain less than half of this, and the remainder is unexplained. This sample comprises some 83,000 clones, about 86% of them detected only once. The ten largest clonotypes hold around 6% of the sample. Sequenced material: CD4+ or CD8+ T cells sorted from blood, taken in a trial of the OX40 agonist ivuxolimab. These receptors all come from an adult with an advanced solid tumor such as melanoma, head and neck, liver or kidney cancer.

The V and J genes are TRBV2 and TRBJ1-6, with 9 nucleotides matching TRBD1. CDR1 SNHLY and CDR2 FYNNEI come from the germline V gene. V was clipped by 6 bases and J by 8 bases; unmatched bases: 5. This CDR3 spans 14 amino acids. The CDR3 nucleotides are TGTGCCAGCAGCTGGGACAGGGTATATTCACCCCTCCACTTT. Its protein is CASSWDRVYSPLHF.

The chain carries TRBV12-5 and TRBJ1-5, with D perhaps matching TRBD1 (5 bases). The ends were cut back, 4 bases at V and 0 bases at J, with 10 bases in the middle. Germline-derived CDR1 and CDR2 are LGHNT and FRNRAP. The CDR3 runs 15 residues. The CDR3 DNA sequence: TGTGCTAGTGGTTGGGGCCAGGTTAGCAATCAGCCCCAGCATTTT. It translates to CASGWGQVSNQPQHF. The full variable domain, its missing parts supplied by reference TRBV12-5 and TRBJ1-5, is DARVTQTPRHKVTEMGQEVTMRCQPILGHNTVFWYRQTMMQGLELLAYFRNRAPLDDSGMPKDRFSAEMPDATLATLKIQPSEPRDSAVYFCASGWGQVSNQPQHFGDGTRLSIL.

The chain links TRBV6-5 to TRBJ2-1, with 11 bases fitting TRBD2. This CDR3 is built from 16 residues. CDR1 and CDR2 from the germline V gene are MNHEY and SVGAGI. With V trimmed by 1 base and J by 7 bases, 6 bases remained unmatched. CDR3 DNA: TGTGCCAGCAGTTACTTGGGGACTAGCGGAAAGAATGAGCAGTTCTTC. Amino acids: CASSYLGTSGKNEQFF.

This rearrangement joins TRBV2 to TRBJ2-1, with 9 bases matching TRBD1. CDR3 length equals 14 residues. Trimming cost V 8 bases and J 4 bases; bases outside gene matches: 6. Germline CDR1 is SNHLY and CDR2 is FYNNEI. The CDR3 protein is CASVAGQGYNEQFF. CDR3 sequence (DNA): TGTGCCAGCGTCGCGGGACAGGGATACAATGAGCAGTTCTTC.

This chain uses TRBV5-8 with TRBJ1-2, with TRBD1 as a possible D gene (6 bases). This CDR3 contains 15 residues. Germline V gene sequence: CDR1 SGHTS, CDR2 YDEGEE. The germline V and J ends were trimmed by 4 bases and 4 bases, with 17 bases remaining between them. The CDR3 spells CASSPHRDTSYGYTF. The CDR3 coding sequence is TGTGCCAGCAGCCCACATAGGGACACTTCCTATGGCTACACCTTC.

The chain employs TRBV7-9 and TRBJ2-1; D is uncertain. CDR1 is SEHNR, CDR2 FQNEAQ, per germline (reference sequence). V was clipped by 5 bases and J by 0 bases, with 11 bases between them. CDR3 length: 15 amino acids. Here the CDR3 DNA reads TGTGCCAGCAGCCTAGACGGAAGCTCCTACAATGAGCAGTTCTTC. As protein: CASSLDGSSYNEQFF.

For the CDR3, the DNA is TGTGCCAGCTCACGAGTTGGCACCACTACAGATCGGTACTTC. This codes for CASSRVGTTTDRYF. This chain joins TRBV18 and TRBJ2-7; D remains ambiguous. The CDR3 length is 14 residues. V lost 4 bases and J lost 12, with 22 bases in between. Germline-derived CDR1 and CDR2 are KGHSH and LQKENI.

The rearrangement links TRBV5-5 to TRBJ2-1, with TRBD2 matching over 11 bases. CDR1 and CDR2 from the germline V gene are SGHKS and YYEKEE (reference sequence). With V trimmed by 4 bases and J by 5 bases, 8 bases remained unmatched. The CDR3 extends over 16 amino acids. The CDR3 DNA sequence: TGTGCCAGCAGCCCCCTAGGGACTAGCGGAAACAATGAGCAGTTCTTC. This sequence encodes CASSPLGTSGNNEQFF. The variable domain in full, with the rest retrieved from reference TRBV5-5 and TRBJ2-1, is DAGVTQSPTHLIKTRGQQVTLRCSPISGHKSVSWYQQVLGQGPQFIFQYYEKEERGRGNFPDRFSARQFPNYSSELNVNALLLGDSALYLCASSPLGTSGNNEQFFGPGTRLTVL.

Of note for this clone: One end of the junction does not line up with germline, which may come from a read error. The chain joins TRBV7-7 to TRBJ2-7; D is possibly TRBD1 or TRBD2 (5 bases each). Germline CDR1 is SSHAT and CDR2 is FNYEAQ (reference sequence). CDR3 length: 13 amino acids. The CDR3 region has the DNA TGTGCTAGCAGCTCCCAACTAGGGGACGAGCAGTACTTC. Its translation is CASSSQLGDEQYF.

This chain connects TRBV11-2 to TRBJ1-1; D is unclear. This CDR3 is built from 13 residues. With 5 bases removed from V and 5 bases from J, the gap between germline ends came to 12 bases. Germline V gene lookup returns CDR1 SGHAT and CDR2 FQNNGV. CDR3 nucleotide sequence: TGTGCCAGCAGCGGCCGGGTTCGGACTGAAGCTTTCTTT. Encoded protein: CASSGRVRTEAFF.

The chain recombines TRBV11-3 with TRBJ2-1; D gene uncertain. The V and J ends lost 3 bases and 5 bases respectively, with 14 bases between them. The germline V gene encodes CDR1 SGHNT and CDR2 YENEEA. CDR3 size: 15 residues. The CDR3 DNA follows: TGTGCCAGCAGCTTCGGCCACACGATCAACAATGAGCAGTTCTTC. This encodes CASSFGHTINNEQFF.

DNA of the CDR3: TGTGCCAGCAGTTACTCGGCGGTAGCGGGGGGTAATACGCAGTATTTT. Translating it yields CASSYSAVAGGNTQYF. The V gene is TRBV6-5, the J gene TRBJ2-3, with 10 bases matching TRBD2. Germline CDR1 reads MNHEY; CDR2 reads SVGAGI. The CDR3 loop spans 16 amino acids. V lost 0 bases, J lost 7 bases, and 7 bases stayed unmatched.

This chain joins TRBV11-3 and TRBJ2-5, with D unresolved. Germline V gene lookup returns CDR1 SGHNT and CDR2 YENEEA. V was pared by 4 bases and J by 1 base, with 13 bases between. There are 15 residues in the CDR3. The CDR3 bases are TGTGCCAGCAGCTCAGTTCGAGAATTCCAAGAGACCCAGTACTTC. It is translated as CASSSVREFQETQYF.

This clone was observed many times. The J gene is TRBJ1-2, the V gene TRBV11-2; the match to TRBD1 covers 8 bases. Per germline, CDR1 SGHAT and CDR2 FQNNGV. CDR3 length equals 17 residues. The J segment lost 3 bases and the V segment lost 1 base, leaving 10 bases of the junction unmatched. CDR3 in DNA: TGTGCCAGCAGCTTAGGAGGGAGACAGGGGCGCTACTATGGCTACACCTTC. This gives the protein CASSLGGRQGRYYGYTF.

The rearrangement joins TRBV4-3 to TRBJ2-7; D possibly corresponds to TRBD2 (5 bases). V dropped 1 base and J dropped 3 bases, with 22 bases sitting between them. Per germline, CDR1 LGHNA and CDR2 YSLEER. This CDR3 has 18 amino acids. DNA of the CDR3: TGCGCCAGCAGCCAAGTCGCGAATCTCGCGGGCCCTAACTACGAGCAGTACTTC. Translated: CASSQVANLAGPNYEQYF.

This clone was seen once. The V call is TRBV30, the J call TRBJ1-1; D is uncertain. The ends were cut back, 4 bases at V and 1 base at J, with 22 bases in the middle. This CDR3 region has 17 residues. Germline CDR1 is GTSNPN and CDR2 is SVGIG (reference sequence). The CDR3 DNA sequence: TGTGCCTGGACCCTACTAGGACGGGAGAAGGGGAACACTGAAGCTTTCTTT. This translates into CAWTLLGREKGNTEAFF.

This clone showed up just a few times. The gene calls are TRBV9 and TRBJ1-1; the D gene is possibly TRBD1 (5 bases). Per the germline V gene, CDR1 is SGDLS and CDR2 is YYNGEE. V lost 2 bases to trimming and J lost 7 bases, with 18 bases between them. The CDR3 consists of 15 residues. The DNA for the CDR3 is TGTGCCAGCAGCGTGATAGGGAGTAGGGGCGGTGAAGCTTTCTTT. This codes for CASSVIGSRGGEAFF.

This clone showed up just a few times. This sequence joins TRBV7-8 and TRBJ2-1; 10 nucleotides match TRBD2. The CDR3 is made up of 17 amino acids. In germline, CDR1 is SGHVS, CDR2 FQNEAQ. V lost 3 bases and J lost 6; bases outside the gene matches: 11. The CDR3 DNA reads TGTGCCAGCAGCTTCCTCAGGACTAGCGGAATCGTCAATGAGCAGTTCTTC. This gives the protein CASSFLRTSGIVNEQFF. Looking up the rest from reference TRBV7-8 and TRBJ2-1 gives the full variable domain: GAGVSQSPRYKVAKRGQDVALRCDPISGHVSLFWYQQALGQGPEFLTYFQNEAQLDKSGLPSDRFFAERPEGSVSTLKIQRTQQEDSAVYLCASSFLRTSGIVNEQFFGPGTRLTVL.

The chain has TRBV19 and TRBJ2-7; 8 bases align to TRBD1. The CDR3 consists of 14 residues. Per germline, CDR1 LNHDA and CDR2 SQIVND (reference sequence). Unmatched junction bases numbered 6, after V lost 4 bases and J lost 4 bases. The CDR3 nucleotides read TGTGCCAGTAGTACATCCGGGACAGGATACGAGCAGTACTTC. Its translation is CASSTSGTGYEQYF.

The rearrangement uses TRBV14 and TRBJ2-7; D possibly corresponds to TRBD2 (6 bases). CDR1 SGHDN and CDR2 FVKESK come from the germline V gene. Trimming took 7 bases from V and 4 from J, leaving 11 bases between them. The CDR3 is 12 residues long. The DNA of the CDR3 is TGTGCCAGCACCCCGGGGGATTACGAGCAGTACTTC. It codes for CASTPGDYEQYF.

CDR3: CASTPGFTGELFF. In nucleotides, the CDR3 is TGTGCCAGCACCCCAGGGTTCACCGGGGAGCTGTTTTTT. This chain links TRBV6-5 with TRBJ2-2, with TRBD1 as a possible D gene (5 bases). Germline CDR1 and CDR2: MNHEY and SVGAGI. This CDR3 contains 13 residues. The V end lost 7 bases, the J end lost 4 bases, and 10 bases lay between the germline ends.

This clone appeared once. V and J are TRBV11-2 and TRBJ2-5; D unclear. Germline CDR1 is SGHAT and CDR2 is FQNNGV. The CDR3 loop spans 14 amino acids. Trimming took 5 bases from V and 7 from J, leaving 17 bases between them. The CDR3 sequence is CASSPHSPPGTQYF. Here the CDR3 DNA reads TGTGCCAGCAGCCCACATTCCCCCCCAGGGACCCAGTACTTC.

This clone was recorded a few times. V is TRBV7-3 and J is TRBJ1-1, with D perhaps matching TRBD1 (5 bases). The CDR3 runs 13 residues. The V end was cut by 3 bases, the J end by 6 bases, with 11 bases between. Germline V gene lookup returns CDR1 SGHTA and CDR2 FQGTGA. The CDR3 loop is CASSFDSQSEAFF. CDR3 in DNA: TGTGCCAGCAGCTTCGACAGTCAATCTGAAGCTTTCTTT.

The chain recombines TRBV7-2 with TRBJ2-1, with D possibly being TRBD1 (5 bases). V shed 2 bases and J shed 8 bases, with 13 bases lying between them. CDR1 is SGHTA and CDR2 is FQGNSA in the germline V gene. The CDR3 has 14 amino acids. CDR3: CASSLKTQGDEQFF. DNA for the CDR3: TGTGCCAGCAGCTTAAAAACCCAGGGCGATGAGCAGTTCTTC.

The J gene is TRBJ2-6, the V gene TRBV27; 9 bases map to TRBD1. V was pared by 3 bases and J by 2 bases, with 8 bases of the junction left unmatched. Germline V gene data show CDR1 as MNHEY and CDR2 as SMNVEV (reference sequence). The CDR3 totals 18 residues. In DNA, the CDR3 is TGTGCCAGCAGTTTTTTTGGGACAGGGACTCCTGGGGCCAACGTCCTGACTTTC. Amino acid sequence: CASSFFGTGTPGANVLTF.

CDR3 loop: CASSVAPGQEFGNTIYF. The CDR3 nucleotides are TGTGCCAGCAGCGTAGCCCCCGGACAGGAGTTCGGAAACACCATATATTTT. The chain couples TRBV9 to TRBJ1-3, with 7 bases lining up with TRBD1. This CDR3 has 17 residues. The junction had 10 bases not matched to a gene; V was cut back by 0 bases and J by 4 bases. Germline CDR1 SGDLS, CDR2 YYNGEE.